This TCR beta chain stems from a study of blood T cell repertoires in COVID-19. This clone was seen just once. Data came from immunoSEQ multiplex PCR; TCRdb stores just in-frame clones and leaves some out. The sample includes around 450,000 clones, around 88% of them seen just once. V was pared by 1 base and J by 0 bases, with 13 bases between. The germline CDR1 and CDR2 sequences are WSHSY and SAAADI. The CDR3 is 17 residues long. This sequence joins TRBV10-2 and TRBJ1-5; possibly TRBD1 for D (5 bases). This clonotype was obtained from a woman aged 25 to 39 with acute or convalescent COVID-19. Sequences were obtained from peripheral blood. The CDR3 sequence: CASSEYAGPNSNQPQHF. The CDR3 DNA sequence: TGCGCCAGCAGTGAGTATGCGGGGCCCAATAGCAATCAGCCCCAGCATTTT.